The 31 T cell receptor beta chains listed next were all sequenced from one sample in a study of T cell clonotyping in hematopoietic cell transplantation (dated by TCRdb to 2020 to 2022). The library came from the immunoSEQ multiplex PCR assay. The source is immuneACCESS, and TCRdb retained only in-frame sequences with V and J called. Part of the clones is not carried over; for the studies checked, unresolved V genes explain less than half of this, and the remainder is unexplained. Present in this sample are approximately 44,000 clones, 85% of which were seen just once. The biggest ten clones account for roughly 2.8% of the sample. The time point tag for this specimen amounts to: recipient sample about 28 days before transplant, after cytoreduction. The sequencing used peripheral blood mononuclear cells, collected before stem cell transplant. Receptors originate from a man aged 60 to 69 with acute myeloid leukemia. Some clones in this sample may be carry-over from other donors' samples.

The chain combines TRBV5-8 with TRBJ2-7, with TRBD1 identical over 8 bases. Germline-derived CDR1 and CDR2 are SGHTS and YDEGEE. V shed 0 bases, J shed 8 bases, and the junction held 13 bases outside the gene matches. The CDR3 is 16 amino acids. The CDR3 spells CASSLVPGGARSKQYF. CDR3 coding DNA: TGTGCCAGCAGCTTGGTTCCAGGGGGCGCCAGATCCAAGCAGTACTTC.

This clone was seen once. J is TRBJ2-7 and V is TRBV2; the D call may be TRBD1 or TRBD2 (5 bases each). The V and J ends lost 5 bases and 0 bases respectively, with 11 bases between them. CDR3 size: 14 residues. The germline CDR1 and CDR2 sequences are SNHLY and FYNNEI. CDR3 sequence (DNA): TGTGCCAGCAGTCACGGGACCGGCTCCTACGAGCAGTACTTC. This gives the protein CASSHGTGSYEQYF.

The sample holds a few counts of this clone. V is TRBV4-1 and J is TRBJ2-5; 8 bases are a match to TRBD1. The junction had 17 bases not matched to a gene; V was cut back by 0 bases and J by 5 bases. Germline CDR1 reads MGHRA; CDR2 reads YSYEKL. The CDR3 is made up of 19 amino acids. CDR3 sequence: CASSQELSLVRGDRETQYF. In DNA, the CDR3 is TGCGCCAGCAGCCAAGAACTGTCCCTCGTCCGCGGGGACAGGGAGACCCAGTACTTC.

This chain uses TRBV28 with TRBJ2-7, with 7 bases matching TRBD1. Germline CDR1 reads MDHEN; CDR2 reads SYDVKM. The CDR3 consists of 13 residues. Trimming at V came to 5 bases and at J to 2 bases, leaving 3 bases not matched to a gene. This CDR3 reads CASSMGQTYEQYF. CDR3 bases: TGTGCCAGCAGTATGGGACAGACCTACGAGCAGTACTTC.

The chain carries TRBV5-3 and TRBJ2-4, with 9 bases lining up with TRBD1. TRBV5-3 is classed as an ORF, of uncertain function. The CDR3 contains 15 residues. J lost 7 bases, V lost 4 bases, and 9 bases had no gene match. The CDR3: CARSADRTGENIQYF. CDR3 bases: TGTGCCAGAAGCGCCGATAGGACAGGGGAGAACATTCAGTACTTC.

The gene calls are TRBV2 and TRBJ2-2, with 7 bases identical to TRBD1. Trimming took 6 bases from V and 3 from J; bases not matched to a gene: 7. Germline CDR1 reads SNHLY; CDR2 reads FYNNEI. The CDR3 covers 15 residues. CDR3 region: CASSLDRVDTGELFF. As DNA, the CDR3 is TGTGCCAGCAGCCTTGACAGGGTCGACACCGGGGAGCTGTTTTTT. Using reference TRBV2 and TRBJ2-2 for the parts outside the CDR3, the full variable domain is EPEVTQTPSHQVTQMGQEVILRCVPISNHLYFYWYRQILGQKVEFLVSFYNNEISEKSEIFDDQFSVERPDGSNFTLKIRSTKLEDSAMYFCASSLDRVDTGELFFGEGSRLTVL.

The chain combines TRBV7-6 with TRBJ2-1; D is tentatively TRBD1 or TRBD2 (5 bases each). With 1 base removed from V and 1 base from J, the gap between germline ends came to 11 bases. The CDR3 is 16 amino acids. Germline V gene data show CDR1 as SGHVS and CDR2 as FNYEAQ. CDR3 residues: CASSLEVGPSYNEQFF. CDR3 DNA: TGTGCCAGCAGCTTAGAGGTGGGACCTTCCTACAATGAGCAGTTCTTC.

The gene calls are TRBV19 and TRBJ1-4; possibly TRBD1 for D (5 bases). CDR3 length equals 15 residues. Trimming cost V 1 base and J 4 bases, with 10 bases left between them. Per the germline V gene, CDR1 is LNHDA and CDR2 is SQIVND (reference sequence). The CDR3 spells CASSIGAGINEKLFF. CDR3 DNA sequence: TGTGCCAGTAGTATAGGAGCAGGGATTAATGAAAAACTGTTTTTT.

This clone showed up just a few times. V usage is TRBV5-6 and J usage is TRBJ2-7, with TRBD2 identical over 10 bases. After removal of 0 bases from V and 6 bases from J, the junction contained 15 bases not matched to a gene. The length of the CDR3 is 18 residues. CDR1 and CDR2 from the germline V gene are SGHDT and YYEEEE. The CDR3 coding sequence is TGTGCCAGCAGCTTGGTTTATAGCGGGGGGCCCTCCCAGGGCGAGCAGTACTTC. This translates into CASSLVYSGGPSQGEQYF. Variable domain in full (rest from reference TRBV5-6 and TRBJ2-7): DAGVTQSPTHLIKTRGQQVTLRCSPKSGHDTVSWYQQALGQGPQFIFQYYEEEERQRGNFPDRFSGHQFPNYSSELNVNALLLGDSALYLCASSLVYSGGPSQGEQYFGPGTRLTVT.

The chain has TRBV5-1 and TRBJ2-5; 9 nucleotides align to TRBD1. The CDR3 sequence is 14 residues long. Germline CDR1 and CDR2: SGHRS and YFSETQ. The trim removed 4 bases at V and 4 bases at J, leaving 5 bases unmatched. The CDR3 DNA is TGCGCCAGCAGCCTATCGACAGGGGGAGAGACCCAGTACTTC. Encoded protein: CASSLSTGGETQYF.

This chain uses TRBV28 with TRBJ1-1; maybe TRBD1 (5 bases). The germline gives CDR1 MDHEN, CDR2 SYDVKM. V dropped 8 bases and J dropped 3 bases, with 19 bases sitting between them. The CDR3 extends over 15 amino acids. The CDR3 is CASVKSWWGDTEAFF. DNA for the CDR3: TGTGCCAGCGTCAAAAGTTGGTGGGGGGACACTGAAGCTTTCTTT.

In this sample, this clone turned up once. The chain uses TRBV9 and TRBJ1-4; D may be TRBD1 (6 bases). Between the trimmed V and J ends, which lost 2 bases and 5 bases, there was a span of 13 bases. The V gene's germline CDR1 is SGDLS and CDR2 YYNGEE. The CDR3 length is 15 residues. The DNA of the CDR3 is TGTGCCAGCAGCGTCTCGGGGGCTACGAATGAAAAACTGTTTTTT. Residues: CASSVSGATNEKLFF.

This chain uses TRBV7-2 with TRBJ2-5; no definite D call. The CDR3 sequence is 19 residues long. V lost 1 base to trimming and J lost 0 bases, with 21 bases between them. Germline V gene data show CDR1 as SGHTA and CDR2 as FQGNSA. The CDR3 reads CASSLGRLVVALYQETQYF. The CDR3 nucleotides are TGTGCCAGCAGCTTAGGAAGACTCGTTGTTGCGCTTTACCAAGAGACCCAGTACTTC. The full variable domain, in which reference TRBV7-2 and TRBJ2-5 provide the parts outside the CDR3, is GAGVSQSPSNKVTEKGKDVELRCDPISGHTALYWYRQSLGQGLEFLIYFQGNSAPDKSGLPSDRFSAERTGGSVSTLTIQRTQQEDSAVYLCASSLGRLVVALYQETQYFGPGTRLLVL.

This clone was detected only once. The sample carries other DNA sequences with the same CDR3. This sequence joins TRBV7-2 and TRBJ1-2; 11 nucleotides line up with TRBD1. Trimming removed 5 bases from V and 11 bases from J; junction bases left unmatched: 13. This CDR3 has 15 residues. The V gene's germline CDR1 is SGHTA and CDR2 FQGNSA. The CDR3 DNA reads TGTGCCAGCAGCGGCAACGGACAGGGGGCGGGTGGATACACCTTC. Amino acids: CASSGNGQGAGGYTF.

The chain is built from TRBV29-1 and TRBJ2-2; 11 bases fit TRBD1. CDR1 is SQVTM and CDR2 is ANQGSEA in the germline V gene. V gave up 0 bases and J gave up 5 bases; unmatched junction bases: 5. The CDR3 is 16 residues long. The CDR3 DNA reads TGCAGCGTTGAAGATCGCCGGGACAGGGGGACCGGGGAGCTGTTTTTT. This translates into CSVEDRRDRGTGELFF.

The chain joins TRBV5-6 to TRBJ2-2, with 8 bases identical to TRBD1. The CDR3 has 16 residues. The germline gives CDR1 SGHDT, CDR2 YYEEEE. V lost 2 bases to trimming and J lost 3 bases; unmatched junction nucleotides: 6. The CDR3 DNA reads as TGTGCCAGCAGCTTACGACAGGGGCCCTACACCGGGGAGCTGTTTTTT. This sequence encodes CASSLRQGPYTGELFF.

The CDR3 loop is CASSGTSYEQYF. As DNA, the CDR3 is TGTGCCAGCAGCGGCACCTCCTACGAGCAGTACTTC. This rearrangement joins TRBV11-3 to TRBJ2-7; D call uncertain. Trimming cost V 5 bases and J 0 bases, with 5 bases left between them. Germline V gene data show CDR1 as SGHNT and CDR2 as YENEEA. There are 12 residues in the CDR3.

The gene calls are TRBV6-5 and TRBJ1-5, with D maybe TRBD1 (6 bases). Trimming pared 5 bases from V and 7 bases from J, leaving 15 bases between. The CDR3 has 14 residues. In germline, CDR1 is MNHEY, CDR2 SVGAGI. The CDR3 spells CASSPRTERQPQHF. The CDR3 coding sequence is TGTGCCAGCAGTCCACGGACAGAGCGCCAGCCCCAGCATTTT.

This chain uses TRBV4-1 with TRBJ2-2, with 14 nucleotides matching TRBD2. The CDR3 spans 16 residues. Germline lookup yields CDR1 MGHRA and CDR2 YSYEKL. With V trimmed by 5 bases and J by 4 bases, 3 bases remained unmatched. CDR3: CASSSGLAGVTGELFF. The DNA of the CDR3 is TGCGCCAGCAGCTCGGGACTAGCGGGGGTCACCGGGGAGCTGTTTTTT.

CDR3 DNA: TGTGCCAGCAGCGCCTCAGGTGGGGCAGCCTACGAGCAGTACTTC. This sequence encodes CASSASGGAAYEQYF. The genes are TRBV9 and TRBJ2-7; maybe TRBD1 (5 bases). Germline V gene sequence: CDR1 SGDLS, CDR2 YYNGEE. CDR3 size: 15 residues. V lost 3 bases and J lost 2, with 15 bases in between.

The chain has TRBV5-1 and TRBJ2-4; a possible D gene is TRBD1 (5 bases). V gave up 0 bases and J gave up 0 bases, with 13 bases separating them. This CDR3 spans 17 amino acids. Germline V gene lookup returns CDR1 SGHRS and CDR2 YFSETQ. CDR3 bases: TGCGCCAGCAGCTTGGATGCGCAGGGCCTAGCCAAAAACATTCAGTACTTC. It translates to CASSLDAQGLAKNIQYF. Variable domain in full (rest from reference TRBV5-1 and TRBJ2-4): KAGVTQTPRYLIKTRGQQVTLSCSPISGHRSVSWYQQTPGQGLQFLFEYFSETQRNKGNFPGRFSGRQFSNSRSEMNVSTLELGDSALYLCASSLDAQGLAKNIQYFGAGTRLSVL.

The chain uses TRBV28 and TRBJ2-7, with 10 bases aligning to TRBD1. Trimming removed 6 bases from V and 0 bases from J; junction bases left unmatched: 5. CDR1 MDHEN and CDR2 SYDVKM come from the germline V gene. CDR3 length: 15 residues. This chain's CDR3 is CASSRQGAPSYEQYF. CDR3 DNA sequence: TGTGCCAGCAGCCGACAGGGGGCCCCCTCCTACGAGCAGTACTTC. The whole variable domain, filled in from reference TRBV28 and TRBJ2-7, reads DVKVTQSSRYLVKRTGEKVFLECVQDMDHENMFWYRQDPGLGLRLIYFSYDVKMKEKGDIPEGYSVSREKKERFSLILESASTNQTSMYLCASSRQGAPSYEQYFGPGTRLTVT.

This sequence joins TRBV4-2 and TRBJ2-5; tentative D call: TRBD2 (5 bases). CDR3 size: 14 residues. CDR1 is LGHNA, CDR2 YNFKEQ, per germline. Between the trimmed V and J ends, which lost 4 bases and 4 bases, there was a span of 13 bases. CDR3 DNA sequence: TGTGCCAGCAGCCCCACTAGTAAGGGAGAGACCCAGTACTTC. Protein product: CASSPTSKGETQYF.

This clone was seen a handful of times. CDR3 in amino acids: CASTSLGSPTEAFF. CDR3 DNA sequence: TGTGCCAGCACCTCGTTGGGGTCCCCGACTGAAGCTTTCTTT. The V and J genes are TRBV2 and TRBJ1-1; D is undetermined. Germline V gives CDR1 SNHLY, CDR2 FYNNEI. The CDR3 consists of 14 residues. Trimming removed 7 bases at V and 5 bases at J, with 17 bases between.

This sequence joins TRBV6-6 and TRBJ1-5; tentatively, D is TRBD1 (6 bases). The CDR3 extends over 16 amino acids. Germline V CDR1 and CDR2: MNHNY, SVGAGI (reference sequence). Trimming cost V 8 bases and J 2 bases, with 19 bases left between them. This chain's CDR3 is CASYRDGRSGNQPQHF. CDR3 sequence (DNA): TGTGCCAGCTACAGGGATGGCAGGTCTGGCAATCAGCCCCAGCATTTT.

The J gene is TRBJ2-3, the V gene TRBV28; unclear D gene. The germline CDR1 and CDR2 sequences are MDHEN and SYDVKM. V was clipped by 2 bases and J by 0 bases, with 9 bases between them. This CDR3 contains 15 residues. For the CDR3, the DNA is TGTGCCAGCAGTTTACGGTTACCTAGCACAGATACGCAGTATTTT. Translation: CASSLRLPSTDTQYF.

As to this clone: One end of the junction is discordant with germline, which a read error may explain. The chain links TRBV27 to TRBJ2-2; a weak D match, TRBD1 (5 bases). The length of the CDR3 is 14 residues. Germline assignment: CDR1 MNHEY and CDR2 SMNVEV (reference sequence). Here the CDR3 DNA reads TGCGCCAGCAATTGGCAGGGGAACACCGGGGAGCTGTTTTTT. Protein: CASNWQGNTGELFF.

The rearrangement uses TRBV11-3 and TRBJ2-3; unclear D gene. Per germline, CDR1 SGHNT and CDR2 YENEEA. Trimming took off 1 base at V and 0 bases at J, with 8 bases between the two ends. The length of the CDR3 is 15 residues. The CDR3 loop is CASSLAGISTDTQYF. CDR3 in DNA: TGTGCCAGCAGCTTAGCTGGCATTAGCACAGATACGCAGTATTTT.

V gene TRBV9 combines with J gene TRBJ2-3; the D call may be TRBD1 or TRBD2 (7 bases each). V gave up 4 bases and J gave up 1 base, with 13 bases separating them. The V gene's germline CDR1 is SGDLS and CDR2 YYNGEE. This CDR3 has 15 amino acids. CDR3 coding DNA: TGTGCCAGCAGCCGCAGGGGGGGCGGCACAGATACGCAGTATTTT. Translated: CASSRRGGGTDTQYF.

V usage is TRBV9 and J usage is TRBJ2-3; perhaps D is TRBD1 or TRBD2 (5 bases each). CDR1 is SGDLS and CDR2 is YYNGEE in the germline V gene. V was shortened by 0 bases and J by 1 base, with 12 bases between the two germline ends. The length of the CDR3 is 16 residues. The CDR3 loop reads CASSVVGAIGTDTQYF. The CDR3 DNA sequence: TGTGCCAGCAGCGTAGTCGGGGCGATCGGCACAGATACGCAGTATTTT.

This chain links TRBV4-1 with TRBJ2-7, with 7 bases identical to TRBD2. Germline V gives CDR1 MGHRA, CDR2 YSYEKL. V shed 1 base, J shed 5 bases, and the junction held 8 bases outside the gene matches. The CDR3 is 15 amino acids. CDR3 sequence reads: CASSQGWTRSNEQYF. In DNA form, the CDR3 reads TGCGCCAGCAGCCAAGGGTGGACTAGAAGCAACGAGCAGTACTTC.